The 30 T cell receptor beta chains given below trace back to one sample, sequenced in a study of blood T cell repertoires in COVID-19 (TCRdb year 2020). Library preparation employed the immunoSEQ multiplex PCR assay. Entries here come from immuneACCESS through TCRdb and include only in-frame sequences with V and J called. Some clones fail to appear in such tables; in the studies checked, an unresolved V gene covers under half of the shortfall, and the cause of the remainder is unknown. For this sample there are tens of thousands of clones; 83% appear just once. 25% to 35% of the sample rests with the top ten. Material for sequencing was peripheral blood. These receptors all come from an elderly woman with acute or convalescent COVID-19.

The chain recombines TRBV19 with TRBJ1-1, with 8 positions matching TRBD1. CDR1 is LNHDA and CDR2 is SQIVND in the germline V gene (reference sequence). CDR3 length: 15 amino acids. The trim removed 4 bases at V and 4 bases at J, leaving 8 bases unmatched. As DNA, the CDR3 is TGTGCCAGTAGTACCGGACAGGGTGGGAGCACTGAAGCTTTCTTT. Its protein product is CASSTGQGGSTEAFF.

This clone was seen once. V gene TRBV19 combines with J gene TRBJ1-6; 9 bases fit TRBD1. The CDR3 sequence is 18 residues long. CDR1 and CDR2 (germline): LNHDA, SQIVND (reference sequence). Losses at the gene ends were 3 bases for V and 7 bases for J; bases not matched to a gene: 13. The CDR3 sequence is CASSIRDREEVWNSPLHF. In DNA, the CDR3 is TGTGCCAGTAGTATCCGGGACAGGGAGGAGGTTTGGAATTCACCCCTCCACTTT. The complete variable domain, with remaining parts taken from reference TRBV19 and TRBJ1-6, reads DGGITQSPKYLFRKEGQNVTLSCEQNLNHDAMYWYRQDPGQGLRLIYYSQIVNDFQKGDIAEGYSVSREKKESFPLTVTSAQKNPTAFYLCASSIRDREEVWNSPLHFGNGTRLTVT.

This rearrangement joins TRBV19 to TRBJ1-6; D gene ambiguous. CDR1 is LNHDA and CDR2 is SQIVND in the germline V gene (reference sequence). This CDR3 has 13 residues. The V end was cut by 6 bases, the J end by 7 bases, with 10 bases between. The CDR3 sequence: CASRQAGNSPLHF. The CDR3 DNA reads TGTGCCAGTAGGCAGGCTGGAAATTCACCCCTCCACTTT.

The chain has TRBV28 and TRBJ2-2; D not resolved. This CDR3 region has 15 residues. V lost 5 bases and J lost 3, with 13 bases in between. Per the germline V gene, CDR1 is MDHEN and CDR2 is SYDVKM. CDR3 region: CASSSTSRHTGELFF. The CDR3 nucleotides are TGTGCCAGCAGTAGTACGTCGAGGCACACCGGGGAGCTGTTTTTT.

This chain joins TRBV18 and TRBJ1-2; D is unclear. The CDR3 runs to 13 residues. The germline V gene has CDR1 KGHSH and CDR2 LQKENI. Trimming removed 2 bases from V and 2 bases from J, with 6 bases in between. The CDR3 DNA follows: TGTGCCAGCTCACCAGCCGGGAACTATGGCTACACCTTC. It specifies CASSPAGNYGYTF.

The V call is TRBV9, the J call TRBJ1-6; 11 nucleotides align to TRBD1. The V and J ends lost 4 bases and 7 bases, in that order; junction bases with no gene match: 4. The CDR3 covers 15 residues. Germline V gene sequence: CDR1 SGDLS, CDR2 YYNGEE. CDR3 region: CASSPGQGGNSPLHF. The CDR3 region has the DNA TGTGCCAGCAGCCCGGGACAGGGGGGGAATTCACCCCTCCACTTT.

This sequence joins TRBV7-9 and TRBJ2-2; D may be TRBD2 (6 bases). The CDR3 has 16 amino acids. Germline V CDR1 and CDR2: SEHNR, FQNEAQ (reference sequence). V dropped 0 bases and J dropped 6 bases, with 14 bases sitting between them. DNA of the CDR3: TGTGCCAGCAGCTTAGCCATTCCGGGGGAACCCGGGGAGCTGTTTTTT. Translation gives CASSLAIPGEPGELFF.

The chain links TRBV14 to TRBJ2-7, with TRBD1 matching 9 bases. V was pared by 1 base and J by 6 bases, with 7 bases of the junction left unmatched. This CDR3 is 15 amino acids long. Germline CDR1 is SGHDN and CDR2 is FVKESK. The CDR3, as DNA: TGTGCCAGCAGCCAAGTGTTAGGACAGGGGATCGAGCAGTACTTC. Residues: CASSQVLGQGIEQYF.

CDR3 amino acids: CASSRTDGYTF. Written as DNA, the CDR3 is TGTGCCAGCAGTCGGACAGATGGCTACACCTTC. This sequence joins TRBV12-3 or TRBV12-4 and TRBJ1-2; a possible D gene is TRBD1 (6 bases). Trimming removed 5 bases from V and 6 bases from J, with 7 bases in between. The CDR3 loop spans 11 amino acids.

The genes are TRBV15 and TRBJ2-2, with 7 bases matching TRBD2. J lost 7 bases, V lost 11 bases, and 13 bases had no gene match. The CDR3 sequence is 14 residues long. Germline V gives CDR1 LNHNV, CDR2 YYDKDF (reference sequence). CDR3 sequence: CAARTSLEGGELFF. CDR3 DNA sequence: TGTGCCGCCCGGACTAGTTTGGAAGGCGGGGAGCTGTTTTTT.

The rearrangement uses TRBV11-2 and TRBJ1-4; a possible D gene is TRBD1 (6 bases). CDR3 length: 14 amino acids. Deletions cut 5 bases from V and 2 bases from J, with 9 bases between. Germline V gene lookup returns CDR1 SGHAT and CDR2 FQNNGV. The CDR3 DNA sequence: TGTGCCAGCAGCCAAGACAGGACTAATGAAAAACTGTTTTTT. This encodes CASSQDRTNEKLFF. The variable domain in full, with the rest retrieved from reference TRBV11-2 and TRBJ1-4, is EAGVAQSPRYKIIEKRQSVAFWCNPISGHATLYWYQQILGQGPKLLIQFQNNGVVDDSQLPKDRFSAERLKGVDSTLKIQPAKLEDSAVYLCASSQDRTNEKLFFGSGTQLSVL.

This rearrangement joins TRBV27 to TRBJ2-7, with a possible D match to TRBD1 (6 bases). Germline V gene data show CDR1 as MNHEY and CDR2 as SMNVEV (reference sequence). The CDR3 is made up of 14 amino acids. V was cut by 7 bases and J by 1 base, with 14 bases left in between. The CDR3 is CASNPDRSSYEQYF. The DNA for the CDR3 is TGTGCCAGCAATCCAGACAGGTCTTCCTACGAGCAGTACTTC.

The chain links TRBV7-2 to TRBJ2-2; D gene ambiguous. The CDR3 consists of 12 residues. Deletions cut 0 bases from V and 7 bases from J, with 3 bases between. The germline CDR1 and CDR2 sequences are SGHTA and FQGNSA. The CDR3 DNA is TGTGCCAGCAGCTTAGCCATCGGGGAGCTGTTTTTT. Protein sequence: CASSLAIGELFF.

J is TRBJ1-2 and V is TRBV28, with no clear D. V dropped 7 bases and J dropped 2 bases, with 11 bases sitting between them. The germline V gene has CDR1 MDHEN and CDR2 SYDVKM. The CDR3 runs to 13 residues. CDR3 coding DNA: TGTGCCAGCACCGAAGGAGGGAACTATGGCTACACCTTC. Translating it yields CASTEGGNYGYTF.

This chain joins TRBV7-2 and TRBJ2-7; TRBD2 might be the D (5 bases). CDR1 and CDR2 from the germline V gene are SGHTA and FQGNSA. CDR3 length: 12 amino acids. Trimming removed 5 bases at V and 4 bases at J, with 9 bases between. CDR3 coding DNA: TGTGCCAGCAGCCCGAGAGGGTACGAGCAGTACTTC. Its protein is CASSPRGYEQYF.

The table lists this clone with a few counts. V gene TRBV5-1 combines with J gene TRBJ2-2; TRBD2 is a possible D gene (6 bases). The CDR3 totals 15 residues. V lost 0 bases to trimming and J lost 5 bases, with 11 bases between them. CDR1 SGHRS and CDR2 YFSETQ come from the germline V gene. The CDR3 spells CASSLVVAGTGELFF. CDR3 coding DNA: TGCGCCAGCAGCTTGGTTGTGGCGGGAACCGGGGAGCTGTTTTTT.

J is TRBJ2-1 and V is TRBV7-2, with D unresolved. V was clipped by 2 bases and J by 4 bases, with 9 bases between them. The germline V gene has CDR1 SGHTA and CDR2 FQGNSA. The CDR3 runs 14 residues. The CDR3 nucleotides are TGTGCCAGCAGCTTACCCCCGGTGTACAATGAGCAGTTCTTC. It codes for CASSLPPVYNEQFF.

The chain recombines TRBV5-1 with TRBJ2-2, with 8 bases that match TRBD1. Trimming at V came to 4 bases and at J to 5 bases, leaving 10 bases not matched to a gene. Germline CDR1 reads SGHRS; CDR2 reads YFSETQ. The CDR3 loop spans 16 amino acids. CDR3 protein: CASSPDQGARTGELFF. As DNA, the CDR3 is TGCGCCAGCAGCCCCGATCAGGGGGCGCGGACCGGGGAGCTGTTTTTT.

V usage is TRBV24-1 and J usage is TRBJ2-1; 11 bases map to TRBD1. The germline V gene encodes CDR1 KGHDR and CDR2 SFDVKD. The CDR3 contains 16 residues. Losses at the gene ends were 1 base for V and 8 bases for J; bases not matched to a gene: 6. The CDR3 loop reads CATSDLGGQGGHEQFF. CDR3 DNA: TGTGCCACCAGTGATTTAGGGGGACAGGGGGGGCATGAGCAGTTCTTC.

The chain employs TRBV11-1 and TRBJ2-1, with 13 bases fitting TRBD2. CDR3 size: 16 residues. With V trimmed by 1 base and J by 6 bases, 3 bases remained unmatched. The germline V gene encodes CDR1 SGHAT and CDR2 FQDESV (reference sequence). For the CDR3, the DNA is TGTGCCAGCAGCTTAGAGGGACTAGCGGGACGCAATGAGCAGTTCTTC. As protein: CASSLEGLAGRNEQFF. The variable domain in full, with the rest retrieved from reference TRBV11-1 and TRBJ2-1, is EAEVAQSPRYKITEKSQAVAFWCDPISGHATLYWYRQILGQGPELLVQFQDESVVDDSQLPKDRFSAERLKGVDSTLKIQPAELGDSAMYLCASSLEGLAGRNEQFFGPGTRLTVL.

The chain employs TRBV2 and TRBJ1-6; 9 bases are a match to TRBD1. Germline V gene lookup returns CDR1 SNHLY and CDR2 FYNNEI. The CDR3 sequence is 15 residues long. V lost 2 bases, J lost 9 bases, and 5 bases stayed unmatched. CDR3 protein: CASSETQGAFSPLHF. The CDR3 coding sequence is TGTGCCAGCAGTGAAACACAGGGGGCGTTTTCACCCCTCCACTTT.

A single count supports this clone. The CDR3 does not end in the conserved phenylalanine or tryptophan, so this is likely a read error. The DNA is omitted, as the CDR3 cannot be located on it reliably, and the CDR3 follows TCRdb's listing. The gene calls are TRBV9 and TRBJ2-3; TRBD2 is the table's D call, not checked against the DNA. In germline, CDR1 is SGDLS, CDR2 YYNGEE. Ends included, the CDR3 has 13 residues. The CDR3 region is CASSVAHTGDPSH.

V is TRBV27 and J is TRBJ2-7; 7 nucleotides align to TRBD2. The germline V gene has CDR1 MNHEY and CDR2 SMNVEV (reference sequence). The CDR3 contains 15 residues. J was trimmed by 2 bases and V by 0 bases; bases with no gene match: 4. The CDR3 region has the DNA TGTGCCAGCAGTTTATCTGGGGCGGGAGCCTACGAGCAGTACTTC. It yields the protein CASSLSGAGAYEQYF.

The gene calls are TRBV10-2 and TRBJ2-3, with a weak D call TRBD1 (5 bases). V was pared by 6 bases and J by 3 bases, with 13 bases between. Germline CDR1 WSHSY, CDR2 SAAADI. The CDR3 spans 14 residues. In DNA form, the CDR3 reads TGCGCCAGCAGCCCGAGCAGGGTGACAGATACGCAGTATTTT. Translated, it gives CASSPSRVTDTQYF.

CDR3 DNA sequence: TGTGCCAGCAGCCCAGAAGGGACTTCGTACAATGAGCAGTTCTTC. It codes for CASSPEGTSYNEQFF. This chain links TRBV28 with TRBJ2-1; a possible D gene is TRBD2 (6 bases). CDR3 length: 15 amino acids. The V gene lost 6 bases and the J gene lost 4 bases, with 16 bases spanning the gap. Germline loops: CDR1 MDHEN, CDR2 SYDVKM.

The table lists this clone with a few counts. V gene TRBV15 combines with J gene TRBJ1-3, with D possibly being TRBD1 (5 bases). The germline CDR1 and CDR2 sequences are LNHNV and YYDKDF (reference sequence). Trimming left V 3 bases short and J 8 bases short, with 8 bases between. The CDR3 totals 12 residues. This chain's CDR3 is CATSRVRDTIYF. The CDR3 DNA reads TGTGCCACCAGCAGGGTCAGGGACACCATATATTTT. Full variable domain (rest looked up from reference TRBV15 and TRBJ1-3): DAMVIQNPRYQVTQFGKPVTLSCSQTLNHNVMYWYQQKSSQAPKLLFHYYDKDFNNEADTPDNFQSRRPNTSFCFLDIRSPGLGDTAMYLCATSRVRDTIYFGEGSWLTVV.

J is TRBJ1-6 and V is TRBV2; D gene uncertain. Trimming took off 8 bases at V and 7 bases at J, with 15 bases between the two ends. Germline assignment: CDR1 SNHLY and CDR2 FYNNEI. The CDR3 totals 14 residues. This CDR3 reads CASRPGVSNSPLHF. In DNA, the CDR3 is TGTGCCAGCCGCCCCGGGGTATCGAATTCACCCCTCCACTTT.

The chain carries TRBV27 and TRBJ2-5; 8 bases line up with TRBD1. The J segment lost 2 bases and the V segment lost 4 bases, leaving 3 bases of the junction unmatched. This CDR3 is built from 14 residues. Per germline, CDR1 MNHEY and CDR2 SMNVEV (reference sequence). The CDR3 loop reads CASSYNRGQETQYF. In DNA, the CDR3 is TGTGCCAGCAGTTACAACAGGGGGCAAGAGACCCAGTACTTC.

The sample holds one count of this clone. This chain's CDR3 is CASREGRFRTYEQYF. The DNA for the CDR3 is TGTGCCAGCAGGGAGGGGAGGTTTCGGACCTACGAGCAGTACTTC. The chain joins TRBV5-8 to TRBJ2-7, with a possible D match to TRBD2 (6 bases). The CDR3 is 15 amino acids. V was trimmed by 5 bases and J by 2 bases, leaving 17 bases between them. Germline CDR1 SGHTS, CDR2 YDEGEE.

The CDR3 DNA reads as TGTGCCAGTAGTCTAGGGAGCAACACTGAAGCTTTCTTT. This sequence encodes CASSLGSNTEAFF. The rearrangement links TRBV19 to TRBJ1-1, with D unclear. The V gene lost 5 bases and the J gene lost 2 bases, with 9 bases spanning the gap. In germline, CDR1 is LNHDA, CDR2 SQIVND (reference sequence). This CDR3 comprises 13 residues. Variable domain in full (rest from reference TRBV19 and TRBJ1-1): DGGITQSPKYLFRKEGQNVTLSCEQNLNHDAMYWYRQDPGQGLRLIYYSQIVNDFQKGDIAEGYSVSREKKESFPLTVTSAQKNPTAFYLCASSLGSNTEAFFGQGTRLTVV.